This is a list of T cell receptor beta chains from one sample in a study of T cell changes during pregnancy in multiple sclerosis. Method: immunoSEQ multiplex PCR; TCRdb's copy keeps in-frame clones and lacks some. The data contain about 61,000 clones, more than 75% of them singletons. The material was peripheral blood, obtained in the first trimester of pregnancy. The receptor set was obtained from a female donor in good health, enrolled as a control in a pregnancy study. CDR3s include the opening cysteine and the closing phenylalanine or tryptophan.

V gene,J gene,CDR3 protein
TRBV18,TRBJ1-1,CASSSLGLGDTEAFF
TRBV21-1,TRBJ2-1,CASNYLIAGVNNEQFF
TRBV19,TRBJ1-1,CASSVWALASNTEAFF
TRBV9,TRBJ2-7,CASSGGQARHEQYF
TRBV5-1,TRBJ2-1,CASSLELTGASSYNEQFF
TRBV15,TRBJ1-3,CATSRDVPGTAYSGNTIYF
TRBV5-6,TRBJ2-5,CASSSVQGAQTQYF
TRBV2,TRBJ1-1,CASSEIGSLSGEAFF
TRBV10-3,TRBJ1-3,CAASGQGRVAGNTIYF
TRBV18,TRBJ1-2,CASSPSGTGSYGYTF
TRBV20-1,TRBJ2-1,CSARGAGGVFF
TRBV14,TRBJ2-7,CASSRGIQLYEQYF
TRBV7-9,TRBJ1-1,CASSLASLRAFF
TRBV7-9,TRBJ1-1,CASSLEGGVVYEAFF